The T cell receptor beta chain described here comes from a study of STAT5B mutations in CD4+ large granular lymphocyte leukemia. The CDR3 length is 14 residues. V gave up 4 bases and J gave up 5 bases; unmatched junction bases: 7. Germline-derived CDR1 and CDR2 are LGHNA and YSLEER. This clone came up a few times. Assay used: immunoSEQ multiplex PCR; TCRdb lists only in-frame clones, some missing. The table shows 32,000 or so clones, with approximately 80% occurring only once. V and J are TRBV4-3 and TRBJ1-1, with 7 bases that match TRBD1. Sequencing was carried out using CD4+ T cells from blood buffy coats. The origin of this receptor is a human donor in good health. The CDR3 nucleotides read TGCGCCAGCAGCCCTACGGGACAGTGGACTGAAGCTTTCTTT. It codes for CASSPTGQWTEAFF.